This T cell receptor beta chain was documented in a study of CD8+ T cells in alopecia areata. Isolated RNA was reverse transcribed into cDNA used as the sequencing template. Here immunoSEQ multiplex PCR was the method, and the copy in TCRdb shows in-frame clones only, minus some. The sample shows some 170,000 clones, 67% of them seen only once. Worth noting for this clone: What it binds is not known.

Germline V gene data show CDR1 as SGHRS and CDR2 as YFSETQ. Trimming pared 1 base from V and 1 base from J, leaving 9 bases between. This CDR3 is 15 amino acids long. General observations from the study: Normal skin's resident alphabeta T cells are sequenced alongside lesional scalp T cells. With patients, TCR sharing proved less clear than in mice, a difference possibly related to HLA. Normal scalp had lower clonality than lesional scalp, with alopecia totalis/universalis lesions showing this most strongly.

This specimen was CD8+ T cells sorted from blood, taken at week 0. The sequence came from a human donor with alopecia areata. The genes are TRBV5-1 and TRBJ1-5; no reliable D call. The CDR3 region is CASSLNPNSNQPQHF. The CDR3 bases are TGCGCCAGCAGCTTGAACCCAAACAGCAATCAGCCCCAGCATTTT.